The source of this T cell receptor (beta chain) is a study of blood T cell repertoires in COVID-19. About the study: From T cells, B-cell-depleted T cells, or PBMCs came the material, which was cDNA or gDNA.

The CDR3 is 16 residues long. Germline assignment: CDR1 SEHNR and CDR2 FQNEAQ (reference sequence). The V end lost 4 bases, the J end lost 0 bases, and 13 bases lay between the germline ends. The authors' processing: Scientists estimated how many nucleated cells there were by amplifying reference gene primers. Some clones are missing from TCRdb's copy, which holds only in-frame ones; the method was immunoSEQ multiplex PCR. The V and J calls and the clone size are those of that table, but D and trimming were determined from the DNA. There are approximately 350,000 clones in the sample; about 88% occur only once, and just under 3% lies in the top ten.

The specimen sequenced was PBMCs or T cells enriched from blood (not recorded which). This receptor was identified in a woman between 25 and 40 years old who had recovered from COVID-19. This chain uses TRBV7-9 with TRBJ1-3, with TRBD1 as a possible D gene (5 bases). CDR3 sequence reads: CASSSTGTTSGNTIYF. DNA for the CDR3: TGTGCCAGCAGCTCGACGGGGACTACCTCTGGAAACACCATATATTTT.